The rows below give T cell receptor beta chains drawn from one sample of a study of Ad26.COV2.S vaccination and SARS-CoV-2 variants. Sequenced by immunoSEQ multiplex PCR; TCRdb stores in-frame clones only, minus some. The repertoire includes more than 300,000 clones, 80% to 90% of them detected once, and approximately 5% sits in the top ten. The sample here was peripheral blood, taken in a trial of Ad26.COV2.S vaccine versus placebo. These receptors were taken from a person between 18 and 65 years old who received the Ad26.COV2.S COVID-19 vaccine or a placebo. CDR3s include the opening cysteine and the closing phenylalanine or tryptophan. D genes are given only for firm matches. Size values are once, few and many counts, or a class for expanded clones, and some rows have none.

v_gene	abundance	d_gene	j_gene	CDR3nt	CDR3aa
TRBV10-2	-	-	TRBJ1-5	TGCGCCAGCAGCCCCTTACCCCCGGACGGCACGAATCAGCCCCAGCATTTT	CASSPLPPDGTNQPQHF
TRBV9	-	-	TRBJ2-7	TGTGCCAGCAGCGTAGAACCTTCCTACGAGCAGTACTTC	CASSVEPSYEQYF
TRBV10-3	once	TRBD1	TRBJ2-5	TGTGCCATCAGGCCGGGACAGGGGAAAGAGACCCAGTACTTC	CAIRPGQGKETQYF
TRBV9	-	TRBD1	TRBJ2-2	TGTGCCAGCAGCTTGGCCCCGGACAGGGGGCGGCGGAACACCGGGGAGCTGTTTTTT	CASSLAPDRGRRNTGELFF
TRBV2	few	-	TRBJ2-7	TGTGCCAGCACCCGCAGGGCAAACGAGCAGTACTTC	CASTRRANEQYF
TRBV3-1/TRBV3-2	-	-	TRBJ2-2	TGTGCCAGCAGCCAAGGGGGCGTAACCGGGGAGCTGTTTTTT	CASSQGGVTGELFF
TRBV6-5	-	TRBD2	TRBJ2-7	TGTACATCTAGCGGGGACCTCAGGGAGCAGTACTTC	CTSSGDLREQYF
TRBV9	-	-	TRBJ1-2	TGTGCCAGCAGCGTAGGGGAAGCGAACTATGGCTACACCTTC	CASSVGEANYGYTF
TRBV18	few	TRBD1	TRBJ1-5	TGTGCCAGCTCGCCCACAGGGGGAGGTCAGCCCCAGCATTTT	CASSPTGGGQPQHF
TRBV3-1/TRBV3-2	-	TRBD2	TRBJ2-5	TGTGCCAGCAGCCAGGGGGGACTACCGGAGACCCAGTACTTC	CASSQGGLPETQYF
TRBV24-1	-	-	TRBJ2-2	TGTGCCACCAGTGAGGCAGGGGAATTGGAGCTGTTTTTT	CATSEAGELELFF
TRBV28	-	TRBD1	TRBJ2-5	TGTGCCAGCAGTCCGACAGGGGGGATGGAGACCCAGTACTTC	CASSPTGGMETQYF
TRBV4-2	-	TRBD2	TRBJ2-3	TGTGCCAGCAGCCAACAACTCGGACTAGCGGGGACAGATACGCAGTATTTT	CASSQQLGLAGTDTQYF
TRBV27	-	-	TRBJ2-2	TGTGCCAGCAGACTCTTCAACACCGGGGAGCTGTTTTTT	CASRLFNTGELFF
TRBV4-2	-	-	TRBJ2-7	TGTGCCAGCAGCCAAGAGAGTGCGGCAGTTCAGTACTTC	CASSQESAAVQYF
TRBV6-1	once	-	TRBJ1-1	TGTGCCAGCAGCCCGGACTGGAACACTGAAGCTTTCTTT	CASSPDWNTEAFF
TRBV28	-	TRBD1	TRBJ1-2	TGTGCCAGCAGTTTAATTCGGAGGGGGCTTGGCTACACCTTC	CASSLIRRGLGYTF
TRBV7-8	-	-	TRBJ1-5	TGTGCCAGCACCTTCGGGGATAACAATCAGCCCCAGCATTTT	CASTFGDNNQPQHF
TRBV15	-	-	TRBJ2-5	TGTGCCACCAGCAGACCCGGGAGCCGTGAGACCCAGTACTTC	CATSRPGSRETQYF
TRBV15	-	TRBD1	TRBJ1-6	TGTGCCACCAGCAGAGGGACAGGGAGTGGGAACTATAATTCACCCCTCCACTTT	CATSRGTGSGNYNSPLHF
TRBV24-1	-	-	TRBJ2-2	TGTGCCACCAGTGACCCCGAGGGGTCGGCGAACACCGGGGAGCTGTTTTTT	CATSDPEGSANTGELFF
TRBV5-1	-	-	TRBJ2-5	TGCGCCAGCAGCCCCCTCGGGCAGGTCCCGGGGGAGACCCAGTACTTC	CASSPLGQVPGETQYF
TRBV5-1	-	-	TRBJ2-2	TGCGCCAGCAGCTTGGAGACACAGAACACCGGGGAGCTGTTTTTT	CASSLETQNTGELFF
TRBV7-2	-	-	TRBJ1-1	TGTGCCAGCAGCTTAGCTGGGGGCGGCACTGAAGCTTTCTTT	CASSLAGGGTEAFF
TRBV5-1	-	-	TRBJ2-1	TGCGCCAGCAGCTGGACCGGGATCTCCTACAATGAGCAGTTCTTC	CASSWTGISYNEQFF
TRBV2	-	TRBD1	TRBJ2-7	TGTGCCAGCAGTGACCCGGACAGGGGGCGCTCGGACGAGCAGTACTTC	CASSDPDRGRSDEQYF
TRBV27	-	TRBD1	TRBJ2-3	TGTGCCAGCAGTTTATCGACAGGGGGCACAGATACGCAGTATTTT	CASSLSTGGTDTQYF
TRBV5-5	-	-	TRBJ2-2	TGTGCCAGCAGCTTATGGACTACGAACACCGGGGAGCTGTTTTTT	CASSLWTTNTGELFF
TRBV5-1	-	-	TRBJ2-1	TGCGCCAGCAGCTTGGAATCGCAGAACAATGAGCAGTTCTTC	CASSLESQNNEQFF
TRBV4-2	-	TRBD1	TRBJ2-5	TGTGCCAGCAGCCATAATTTCGCAGGGGGCGACGAGACCCAGTACTTC	CASSHNFAGGDETQYF
TRBV2	-	-	TRBJ1-5	TGTGCCAGCAGACAGTATAGCAATCAGCCCCAGCATTTT	CASRQYSNQPQHF